This TCR beta chain was sequenced during a study of B cell selection in AIRE deficiency. Sorting defined conventional CD4 T cells as CD4+CD127+. Profiled with immunoSEQ multiplex PCR; TCRdb holds only in-frame clones, not every one. The profile shows fewer than 25,000 clones, 97% of them singletons. As to this clone: Its antigen is not identified.

Study conclusions and caveats: TCRbeta-only data showed about 35% of shared healthy Treg sequences in healthy Tconv.

The CDR3 is made up of 16 amino acids. V was pared by 3 bases and J by 7 bases, with 19 bases between. Germline V gene lookup returns CDR1 MNHEY and CDR2 SMNVEV (reference sequence). This rearrangement joins TRBV27 to TRBJ1-5, with D tentatively TRBD1 (5 bases). Sequencing was carried out using conventional CD4+ T cells sorted from PBMCs. This clonotype was obtained from a human donor with AIRE deficiency. CDR3 DNA: TGTGCCAGCAGTTTTGGTGCCACAGCAGGGCGCCAGCCCCAGCATTTT. It specifies CASSFGATAGRQPQHF.